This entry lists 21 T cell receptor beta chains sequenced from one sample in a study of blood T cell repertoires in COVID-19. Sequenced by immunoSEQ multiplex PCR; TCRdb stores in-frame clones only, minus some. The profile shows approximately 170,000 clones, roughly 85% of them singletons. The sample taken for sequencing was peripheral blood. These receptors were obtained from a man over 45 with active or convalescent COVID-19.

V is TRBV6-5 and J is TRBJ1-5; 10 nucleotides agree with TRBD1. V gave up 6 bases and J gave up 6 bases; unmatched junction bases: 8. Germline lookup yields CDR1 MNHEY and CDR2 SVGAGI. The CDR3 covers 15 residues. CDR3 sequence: CASRKGDRGGQPQHF. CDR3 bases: TGTGCCAGCAGAAAGGGGGACAGGGGAGGTCAGCCCCAGCATTTT.

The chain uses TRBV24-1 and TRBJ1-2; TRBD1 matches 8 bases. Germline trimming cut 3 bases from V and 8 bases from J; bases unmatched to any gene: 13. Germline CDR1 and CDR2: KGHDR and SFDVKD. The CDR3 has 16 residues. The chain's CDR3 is CATSDVLGQGLDGYTF. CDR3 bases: TGTGCCACCAGTGATGTCTTAGGACAGGGATTAGACGGCTACACCTTC.

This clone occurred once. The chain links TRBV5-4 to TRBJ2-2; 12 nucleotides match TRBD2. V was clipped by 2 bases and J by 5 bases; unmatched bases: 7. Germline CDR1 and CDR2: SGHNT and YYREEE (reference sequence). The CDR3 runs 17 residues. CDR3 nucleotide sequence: TGTGCCAGCAGCTTATCTAGCGGGGGGGCCGTAACCGGGGAGCTGTTTTTT. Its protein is CASSLSSGGAVTGELFF.

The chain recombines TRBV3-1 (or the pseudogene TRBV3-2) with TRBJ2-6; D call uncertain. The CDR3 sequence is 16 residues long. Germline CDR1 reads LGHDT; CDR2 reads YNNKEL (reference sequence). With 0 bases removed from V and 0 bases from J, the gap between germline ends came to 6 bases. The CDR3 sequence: CASSQDYSSGANVLTF. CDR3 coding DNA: TGTGCCAGCAGCCAAGATTACAGCTCTGGGGCCAACGTCCTGACTTTC.

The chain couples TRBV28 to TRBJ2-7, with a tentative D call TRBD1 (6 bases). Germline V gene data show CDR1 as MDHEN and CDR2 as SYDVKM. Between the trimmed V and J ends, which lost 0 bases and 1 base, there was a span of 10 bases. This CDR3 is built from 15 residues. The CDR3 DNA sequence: TGTGCCAGCAGTTTATGGGCAGGGGAGTCCTACGAGCAGTACTTC. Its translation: CASSLWAGESYEQYF.

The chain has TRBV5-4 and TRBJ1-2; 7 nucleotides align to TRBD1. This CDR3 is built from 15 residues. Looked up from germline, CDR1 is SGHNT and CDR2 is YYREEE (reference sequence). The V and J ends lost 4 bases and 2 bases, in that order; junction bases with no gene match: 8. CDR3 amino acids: CASSPHQTGNYGYTF. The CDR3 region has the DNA TGTGCCAGCAGCCCCCACCAGACAGGGAACTATGGCTACACCTTC.

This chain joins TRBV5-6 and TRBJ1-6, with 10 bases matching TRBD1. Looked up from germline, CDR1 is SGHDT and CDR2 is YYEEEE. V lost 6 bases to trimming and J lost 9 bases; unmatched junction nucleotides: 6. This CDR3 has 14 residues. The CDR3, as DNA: TGTGCCAGCACCGGACAGGGGGTAGGTTCACCCCTCCACTTT. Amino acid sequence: CASTGQGVGSPLHF.

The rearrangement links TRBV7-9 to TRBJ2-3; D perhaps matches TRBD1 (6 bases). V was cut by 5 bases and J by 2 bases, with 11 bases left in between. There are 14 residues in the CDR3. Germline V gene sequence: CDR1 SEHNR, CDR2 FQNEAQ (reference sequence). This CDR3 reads CASSRDTFTDTQYF. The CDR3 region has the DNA TGTGCCAGCAGCCGGGACACCTTCACAGATACGCAGTATTTT.

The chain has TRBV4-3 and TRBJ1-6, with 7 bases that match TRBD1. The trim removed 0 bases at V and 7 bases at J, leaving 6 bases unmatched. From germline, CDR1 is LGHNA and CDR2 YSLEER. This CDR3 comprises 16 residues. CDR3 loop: CASSQDVGQKNSPLHF. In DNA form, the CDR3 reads TGCGCCAGCAGCCAAGATGTGGGACAGAAAAATTCACCCCTCCACTTT.

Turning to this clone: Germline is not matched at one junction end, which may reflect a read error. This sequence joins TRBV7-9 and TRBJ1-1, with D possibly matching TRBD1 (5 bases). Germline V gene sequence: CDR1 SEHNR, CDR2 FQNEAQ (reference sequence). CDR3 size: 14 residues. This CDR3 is CASSQQGVNNEAFF. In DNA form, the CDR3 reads TGTGCCAGCAGCCAACAAGGGGTAAACAATGAAGCTTTCTTT.

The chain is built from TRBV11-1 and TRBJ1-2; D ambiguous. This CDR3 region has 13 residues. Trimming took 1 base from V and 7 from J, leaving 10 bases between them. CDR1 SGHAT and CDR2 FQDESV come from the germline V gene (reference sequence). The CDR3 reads CASSLGGGGGYTF. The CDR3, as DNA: TGTGCCAGCAGCTTAGGCGGAGGTGGTGGCTACACCTTC.

CDR3 coding DNA: TGTGCCACCAGTGATGGTGGACACGCAGCTAGCACAGATACGCAGTATTTT. Residues: CATSDGGHAASTDTQYF. The rearrangement uses TRBV24-1 and TRBJ2-3, with D possibly being TRBD1 (5 bases). The V gene lost 3 bases and the J gene lost 0 bases, with 15 bases spanning the gap. Germline V CDR1 and CDR2: KGHDR, SFDVKD. The CDR3 consists of 17 residues.

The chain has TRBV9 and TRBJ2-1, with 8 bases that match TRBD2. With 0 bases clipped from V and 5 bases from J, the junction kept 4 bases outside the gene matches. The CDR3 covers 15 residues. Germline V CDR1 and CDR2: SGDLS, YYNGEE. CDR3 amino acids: CASSVVGSGNNEQFF. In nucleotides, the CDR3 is TGTGCCAGCAGCGTAGTCGGTAGCGGGAACAATGAGCAGTTCTTC. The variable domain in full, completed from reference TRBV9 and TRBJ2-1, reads DSGVTQTPKHLITATGQRVTLRCSPRSGDLSVYWYQQSLDQGLQFLIQYYNGEERAKGNILERFSAQQFPDLHSELNLSSLELGDSALYFCASSVVGSGNNEQFFGPGTRLTVL.

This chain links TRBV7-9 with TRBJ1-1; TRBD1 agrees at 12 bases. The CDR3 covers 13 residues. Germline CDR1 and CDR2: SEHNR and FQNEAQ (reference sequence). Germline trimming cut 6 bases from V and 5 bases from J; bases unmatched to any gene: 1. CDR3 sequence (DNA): TGTGCCAGCAGGGGACAGGGGGCGACTGAAGCTTTCTTT. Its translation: CASRGQGATEAFF.

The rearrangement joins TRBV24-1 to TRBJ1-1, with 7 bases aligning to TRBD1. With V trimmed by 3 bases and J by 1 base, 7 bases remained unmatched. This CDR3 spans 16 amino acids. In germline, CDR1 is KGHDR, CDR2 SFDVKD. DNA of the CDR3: TGTGCCACCAGTGATCAAAACAGGGGCGGGAACACTGAAGCTTTCTTT. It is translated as CATSDQNRGGNTEAFF.

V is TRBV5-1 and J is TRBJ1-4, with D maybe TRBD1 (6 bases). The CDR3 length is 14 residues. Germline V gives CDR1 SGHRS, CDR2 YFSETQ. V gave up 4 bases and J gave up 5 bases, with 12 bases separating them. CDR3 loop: CASSRGGLNEKLFF. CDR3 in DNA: TGCGCCAGCAGCAGGGGGGGCCTAAATGAAAAACTGTTTTTT.

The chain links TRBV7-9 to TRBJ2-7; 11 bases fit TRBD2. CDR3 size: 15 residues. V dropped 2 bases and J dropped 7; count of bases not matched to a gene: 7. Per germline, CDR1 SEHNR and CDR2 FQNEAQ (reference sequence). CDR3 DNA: TGTGCCAGCAGCTTATTAGCGGGAGGGCCAGTGGAGCAGTACTTC. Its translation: CASSLLAGGPVEQYF.

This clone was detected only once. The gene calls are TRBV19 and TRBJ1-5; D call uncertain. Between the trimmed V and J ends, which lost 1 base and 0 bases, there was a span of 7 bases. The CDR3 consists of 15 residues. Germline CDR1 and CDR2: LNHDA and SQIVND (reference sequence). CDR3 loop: CASSIGLLSNQPQHF. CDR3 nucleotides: TGTGCCAGTAGTATAGGGCTGCTTAGCAATCAGCCCCAGCATTTT. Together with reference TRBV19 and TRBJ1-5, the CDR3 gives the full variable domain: DGGITQSPKYLFRKEGQNVTLSCEQNLNHDAMYWYRQDPGQGLRLIYYSQIVNDFQKGDIAEGYSVSREKKESFPLTVTSAQKNPTAFYLCASSIGLLSNQPQHFGDGTRLSIL.

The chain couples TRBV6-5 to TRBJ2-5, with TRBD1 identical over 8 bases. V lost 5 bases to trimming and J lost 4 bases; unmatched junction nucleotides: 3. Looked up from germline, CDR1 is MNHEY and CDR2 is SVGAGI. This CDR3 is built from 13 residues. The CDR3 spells CASSPTGGETQYF. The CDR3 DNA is TGTGCCAGCAGTCCTACAGGGGGAGAGACCCAGTACTTC.

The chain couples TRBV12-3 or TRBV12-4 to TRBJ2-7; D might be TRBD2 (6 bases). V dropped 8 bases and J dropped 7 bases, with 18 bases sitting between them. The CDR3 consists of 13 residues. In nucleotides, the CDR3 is TGTGCCAGCCGCGGTTCGGGGGATGGGGAGCAGTACTTC. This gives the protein CASRGSGDGEQYF.

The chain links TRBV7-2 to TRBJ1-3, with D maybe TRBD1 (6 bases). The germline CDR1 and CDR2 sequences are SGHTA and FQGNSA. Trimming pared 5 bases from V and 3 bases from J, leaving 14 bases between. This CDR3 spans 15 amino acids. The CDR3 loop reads CASSPQGFHGNTIYF. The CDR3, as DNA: TGTGCCAGCAGCCCACAGGGATTTCATGGAAACACCATATATTTT.